Below are 18 T cell receptor beta chains sequenced from a single sample in a study of beta chain features in type 1 diabetes. Study-wide findings and caveats: Shortening of TCRB CDR3s, moderate but significant, appeared in all four CD4+ subsets of Type 1 diabetes patients.

Their antigens are not known. The entirety of the isolated RNA underwent reverse transcription, so expressed TCRB transcripts were sequenced. Here immunoSEQ multiplex PCR was the method, and the copy in TCRdb shows in-frame clones only, minus some. The table includes 140,000 or so clones, 10% to 15% detected once. Sequencing was done on a sample of central memory CD4+ T cells from blood. These receptor sequences come from a man aged 18 to 35 with type 1 diabetes.

In regard to this clone: Other DNA sequences from this sample encode an identical CDR3 as well. CDR3 nucleotide sequence: TGCAGTGCGTCGCCCTATGGCTACACCTTC. It is translated as CSASPYGYTF. The genes are TRBV20-1 and TRBJ1-2; D is unresolved. Germline lookup yields CDR1 DFQATT and CDR2 SNEGSKA (reference sequence). The V end lost 6 bases, the J end lost 4 bases, and 6 bases lay between the germline ends. The CDR3 loop spans 10 amino acids.

DNA for the CDR3: TGCAGCGCCGAAGGTCAGGGTACCTACGAGCAGTACTTC. This sequence encodes CSAEGQGTYEQYF. The chain links TRBV29-1 to TRBJ2-7, with a weak D call TRBD1 (5 bases). This CDR3 has 13 residues. Per the germline V gene, CDR1 is SQVTM and CDR2 is ANQGSEA. V was cut by 7 bases and J by 2 bases, with 15 bases left in between.

On this clone: The same CDR3 can be traced to other DNA sequences in this sample. The V call is TRBV2, the J call TRBJ1-1, with D unclear. The CDR3 totals 11 residues. Germline CDR1 is SNHLY and CDR2 is FYNNEI. V lost 1 base and J lost 5, with 2 bases in between. CDR3 coding DNA: TGTGCCAGCAGTGAAGGAACTGAAGCTTTCTTT. Translating gives CASSEGTEAFF. Full variable domain (remainder filled in from reference TRBV2 and TRBJ1-1): EPEVTQTPSHQVTQMGQEVILRCVPISNHLYFYWYRQILGQKVEFLVSFYNNEISEKSEIFDDQFSVERPDGSNFTLKIRSTKLEDSAMYFCASSEGTEAFFGQGTRLTVV.

This chain links TRBV7-9 with TRBJ1-2; D unresolved. The CDR3 runs to 15 residues. V lost 0 bases and J lost 4, with 12 bases in between. Germline V lookup: CDR1 SEHNR, CDR2 FQNEAQ (reference sequence). CDR3 nucleotide sequence: TGTGCCAGCAGCTTAGCGGGTCCGCCACCCTATGGCTACACCTTC. This encodes CASSLAGPPPYGYTF.

This clone was observed a handful of times. The chain carries TRBV7-3 and TRBJ2-3; D gene ambiguous. Germline V gene sequence: CDR1 SGHTA, CDR2 FQGTGA. Trimming removed 2 bases at V and 2 bases at J, with 11 bases between. The length of the CDR3 is 15 residues. This CDR3 is CASSLWASHTDTQYF. CDR3 DNA sequence: TGTGCCAGCAGCTTATGGGCCAGCCACACAGATACGCAGTATTTT. Variable domain in full (rest from reference TRBV7-3 and TRBJ2-3): GAGVSQTPSNKVTEKGKYVELRCDPISGHTALYWYRQSLGQGPEFLIYFQGTGAADDSGLPNDRFFAVRPEGSVSTLKIQRTERGDSAVYLCASSLWASHTDTQYFGPGTRLTVL.

V usage is TRBV5-1 and J usage is TRBJ1-2; TRBD1 is a possible D gene (5 bases). Germline loops: CDR1 SGHRS, CDR2 YFSETQ. The CDR3 is 15 residues long. V dropped 1 base and J dropped 4 bases, with 14 bases sitting between them. The CDR3 reads CASSLRTDTSYGYTF. The CDR3 DNA follows: TGCGCCAGCAGCTTGAGGACGGACACATCCTATGGCTACACCTTC.

This clone was picked up a small number of times. J is TRBJ2-3 and V is TRBV5-6, with 12 bases matching TRBD2. This CDR3 spans 16 amino acids. J gave up 5 bases and V 4 bases, and 8 bases lay outside the gene matches. Germline V gives CDR1 SGHDT, CDR2 YYEEEE. This CDR3 is CASSPSSGGAGDTQYF. CDR3 in DNA: TGTGCCAGCAGCCCATCTAGCGGGGGGGCTGGAGATACGCAGTATTTT.

This clone has a handful of counts. The genes are TRBV28 and TRBJ1-1, with D possibly TRBD1 on 5 matching bases. CDR3 size: 14 residues. The V gene lost 6 bases and the J gene lost 1 base, with 12 bases spanning the gap. Germline CDR1 MDHEN, CDR2 SYDVKM. As DNA, the CDR3 is TGTGCCAGCAGGAGCCAGGGAGGGAACACTGAAGCTTTCTTT. This gives the protein CASRSQGGNTEAFF. Full variable domain (missing parts from reference TRBV28 and TRBJ1-1): DVKVTQSSRYLVKRTGEKVFLECVQDMDHENMFWYRQDPGLGLRLIYFSYDVKMKEKGDIPEGYSVSREKKERFSLILESASTNQTSMYLCASRSQGGNTEAFFGQGTRLTVV.

The chain has TRBV16 and TRBJ1-1; D is perhaps TRBD1 (5 bases). The CDR3 has 16 residues. Between the trimmed V and J ends, which lost 7 bases and 5 bases, there was a span of 23 bases. Germline loops: CDR1 KGHSY, CDR2 FQNENV. CDR3 coding DNA: TGTGCCAGCACCCCGGTCAGAACAGGAGGGAGGACTGAAGCTTTCTTT. Translated, it gives CASTPVRTGGRTEAFF.

This clone was recorded a few times. The CDR3 DNA reads TGTGCCAGCACCTTTTCGGACGTCGATTCACCCCTCCACTTT. Translated: CASTFSDVDSPLHF. V gene TRBV11-2 combines with J gene TRBJ1-6; D remains ambiguous. The CDR3 has 14 residues. V shed 7 bases and J shed 8 bases, with 15 bases lying between them. Germline assignment: CDR1 SGHAT and CDR2 FQNNGV.

There are a few counts of this clone. The chain has TRBV2 and TRBJ2-7; the match to TRBD1 covers 11 bases. The ends lost 7 bases at V and 4 bases at J; junction bases unmatched: 6. The CDR3 extends over 14 amino acids. CDR1 is SNHLY, CDR2 FYNNEI, per germline. The chain's CDR3 is CASKGTGGRYEQYF. DNA for the CDR3: TGTGCCAGCAAAGGGACAGGGGGAAGGTACGAGCAGTACTTC.

This clone was counted between two and nine times. The same CDR3 is also encoded by other DNA sequences in this sample. This chain connects TRBV28 to TRBJ1-1; tentatively, D is TRBD1 (5 bases). The V and J ends lost 2 bases and 3 bases respectively, with 10 bases between them. CDR1 is MDHEN, CDR2 SYDVKM, per germline. This CDR3 comprises 14 residues. The CDR3, as DNA: TGTGCCAGCAGTTTAGGGAGAGGGGACACTGAAGCTTTCTTT. It translates to CASSLGRGDTEAFF. The full variable domain, in which reference TRBV28 and TRBJ1-1 provide the parts outside the CDR3, is DVKVTQSSRYLVKRTGEKVFLECVQDMDHENMFWYRQDPGLGLRLIYFSYDVKMKEKGDIPEGYSVSREKKERFSLILESASTNQTSMYLCASSLGRGDTEAFFGQGTRLTVV.

This sequence joins TRBV4-2 and TRBJ2-5; 10 nucleotides agree with TRBD2. This CDR3 is 15 amino acids long. V trimming: 4 bases; J trimming: 3 bases; junction bases outside the gene matches: 5. CDR1 is LGHNA, CDR2 YNFKEQ, per germline. The CDR3 loop reads CASSPLAGGEETQYF. CDR3 nucleotides: TGTGCCAGCAGCCCCTTAGCGGGGGGCGAAGAGACCCAGTACTTC.

The V gene is TRBV2, the J gene TRBJ2-5, with TRBD2 as a possible D gene (6 bases). V was shortened by 3 bases and J by 1 base, with 9 bases between the two germline ends. This CDR3 contains 14 residues. Germline V lookup: CDR1 SNHLY, CDR2 FYNNEI. The CDR3: CASSDGGAQETQYF. CDR3 bases: TGTGCCAGCAGTGACGGCGGGGCCCAAGAGACCCAGTACTTC.

This clone was observed a few times. The rearrangement joins TRBV18 to TRBJ2-7; weak D call: TRBD2 (6 bases). CDR1 and CDR2 (germline): KGHSH, LQKENI. This CDR3 has 18 residues. Trimming left V 2 bases short and J 0 bases short, with 20 bases between. The CDR3 coding sequence is TGTGCCAGCTCACCAAATAGATCGGGGGTTGGAAGCTCCTACGAGCAGTACTTC. Translating gives CASSPNRSGVGSSYEQYF.

A few counts support this clone. This sequence joins TRBV30 and TRBJ1-4; D perhaps matches TRBD1 (5 bases). The germline CDR1 and CDR2 sequences are GTSNPN and SVGIG (reference sequence). This CDR3 contains 14 residues. The germline V and J ends were trimmed by 8 bases and 4 bases, with 17 bases remaining between them. Here the CDR3 reads CARDSGGLNEKLFF. The CDR3 bases are TGTGCCCGCGATTCGGGGGGACTTAATGAAAAACTGTTTTTT. Full variable domain (rest looked up from reference TRBV30 and TRBJ1-4): SQTIHQWPATLVQPVGSPLSLECTVEGTSNPNLYWYRQAAGRGLQLLFYSVGIGQISSEVPQNLSASRPQDRQFILSSKKLLLSDSGFYLCARDSGGLNEKLFFGSGTQLSVL.

This sequence joins TRBV4-1 and TRBJ2-5; either TRBD1 or TRBD2 may supply D (5 bases each). The CDR3 spans 17 residues. The ends were cut back, 0 bases at V and 5 bases at J, with 19 bases in the middle. Germline CDR1 MGHRA, CDR2 YSYEKL. CDR3 nucleotide sequence: TGCGCCAGCAGCCAAGATGTCCCGGGGACGCCGGGCGAGACCCAGTACTTC. Its protein product is CASSQDVPGTPGETQYF.

This chain uses TRBV9 with TRBJ2-2; no definite D call. This CDR3 region has 14 residues. Looked up from germline, CDR1 is SGDLS and CDR2 is YYNGEE. The ends were cut back, 4 bases at V and 6 bases at J, with 13 bases in the middle. CDR3 sequence: CASSNLGGSGELFF. CDR3 nucleotides: TGTGCCAGCAGCAACCTTGGTGGCTCCGGGGAGCTGTTTTTT. The full variable domain, with the rest looked up from reference TRBV9 and TRBJ2-2, is DSGVTQTPKHLITATGQRVTLRCSPRSGDLSVYWYQQSLDQGLQFLIQYYNGEERAKGNILERFSAQQFPDLHSELNLSSLELGDSALYFCASSNLGGSGELFFGEGSRLTVL.